A single sample is the source of the 19 T cell receptor beta chains below, sequenced in a study of blood T cell repertoires in COVID-19. This table comes from immunoSEQ multiplex PCR, and its TCRdb copy is limited to in-frame clones, with some not included. The sample contains some 200,000 clones, around 80% of which appear only once. The sequencing input was peripheral blood. The receptors come from a woman in her 70s with acute or convalescent COVID-19.

The chain combines TRBV7-2 with TRBJ2-1, with D hard to call. This CDR3 spans 13 amino acids. Deletions cut 0 bases from V and 7 bases from J, with 7 bases between. Germline V gene data show CDR1 as SGHTA and CDR2 as FQGNSA. Written as DNA, the CDR3 is TGTGCCAGCAGCTTAGCCTACGGGAATGAGCAGTTCTTC. Its protein product is CASSLAYGNEQFF.

The V gene is TRBV28, the J gene TRBJ2-5, with a weak D call TRBD2 (5 bases). CDR3 length equals 14 residues. Germline V CDR1 and CDR2: MDHEN, SYDVKM. V lost 5 bases and J lost 2, with 12 bases in between. Written as DNA, the CDR3 is TGTGCCAGCAGTCGGGCGGGTTGGCAAGAGACCCAGTACTTC. Amino acids: CASSRAGWQETQYF. Based on the CDR3 plus reference TRBV28 and TRBJ2-5, the full variable domain is DVKVTQSSRYLVKRTGEKVFLECVQDMDHENMFWYRQDPGLGLRLIYFSYDVKMKEKGDIPEGYSVSREKKERFSLILESASTNQTSMYLCASSRAGWQETQYFGPGTRLLVL.

The chain couples TRBV7-2 to TRBJ2-3; D is ambiguous. The germline CDR1 and CDR2 sequences are SGHTA and FQGNSA. V was cut by 3 bases and J by 7 bases, with 5 bases left in between. This CDR3 region has 11 residues. CDR3 protein: CASSFSYTQYF. DNA for the CDR3: TGTGCCAGCAGCTTTTCATATACGCAGTATTTT.

This clone has only a few counts. V gene TRBV6-1 combines with J gene TRBJ1-5, with no clear D. Trimming took off 0 bases at V and 0 bases at J, with 9 bases between the two ends. Germline V gene lookup returns CDR1 MNHNS and CDR2 SASEGT. The CDR3 has 16 amino acids. CDR3 DNA: TGTGCCAGCAGTGAAGCGCGGTACGTTAGCAATCAGCCCCAGCATTTT. Protein: CASSEARYVSNQPQHF.

The rearrangement uses TRBV2 and TRBJ1-2; perhaps TRBD1 as D (5 bases). Trimming removed 1 base at V and 2 bases at J, with 8 bases between. This CDR3 contains 14 residues. Germline-derived CDR1 and CDR2 are SNHLY and FYNNEI. The CDR3 region is CASSEVAGNYGYTF. The CDR3 bases are TGTGCCAGCAGTGAAGTTGCAGGGAACTATGGCTACACCTTC. Full variable domain (rest looked up from reference TRBV2 and TRBJ1-2): EPEVTQTPSHQVTQMGQEVILRCVPISNHLYFYWYRQILGQKVEFLVSFYNNEISEKSEIFDDQFSVERPDGSNFTLKIRSTKLEDSAMYFCASSEVAGNYGYTFGSGTRLTVV.

This chain links TRBV5-1 with TRBJ1-4, with D possibly matching TRBD1 (6 bases). With 4 bases removed from V and 12 bases from J, the gap between germline ends came to 22 bases. The length of the CDR3 is 15 residues. CDR1 and CDR2 from the germline V gene are SGHRS and YFSETQ. In DNA form, the CDR3 reads TGCGCCAGCAGCCCGGATACAGGGTCACGCTTCGAACTGTTTTTT. As protein: CASSPDTGSRFELFF.

V gene TRBV7-2 combines with J gene TRBJ1-2; maybe TRBD1 (5 bases). With 1 base removed from V and 4 bases from J, the gap between germline ends came to 10 bases. This CDR3 has 14 residues. The germline gives CDR1 SGHTA, CDR2 FQGNSA. The CDR3 nucleotides read TGTGCCAGCAGCTTAGACCGACAGTTCTATGGCTACACCTTC. Residues: CASSLDRQFYGYTF.

V is TRBV18 and J is TRBJ2-2; TRBD1 aligns across 7 bases. This CDR3 is 13 amino acids long. J was trimmed by 4 bases and V by 7 bases; bases with no gene match: 3. Germline CDR1 and CDR2: KGHSH and LQKENI. DNA of the CDR3: TGTGCCAGCTACCGGGACAGCACCGGGGAGCTGTTTTTT. Translation: CASYRDSTGELFF. Drawing the rest from reference TRBV18 and TRBJ2-2, the complete variable domain is NAGVMQNPRHLVRRRGQEARLRCSPMKGHSHVYWYRQLPEEGLKFMVYLQKENIIDESGMPKERFSAEFPKEGPSILRIQQVVRGDSAAYFCASYRDSTGELFFGEGSRLTVL.

The chain is built from TRBV19 and TRBJ1-3; a weak D match, TRBD1 (6 bases). The CDR3 totals 14 residues. Germline V gene lookup returns CDR1 LNHDA and CDR2 SQIVND (reference sequence). With 6 bases removed from V and 8 bases from J, the gap between germline ends came to 17 bases. DNA of the CDR3: TGTGCCAGTAGCCCTACCACAACAGGGCACACCATATATTTT. Residues: CASSPTTTGHTIYF. Variable domain in full (rest from reference TRBV19 and TRBJ1-3): DGGITQSPKYLFRKEGQNVTLSCEQNLNHDAMYWYRQDPGQGLRLIYYSQIVNDFQKGDIAEGYSVSREKKESFPLTVTSAQKNPTAFYLCASSPTTTGHTIYFGEGSWLTVV.

This chain links TRBV18 with TRBJ2-7, with 9 bases lining up with TRBD2. J lost 2 bases, V lost 6 bases, and 8 bases had no gene match. This CDR3 is built from 15 residues. CDR1 KGHSH and CDR2 LQKENI come from the germline V gene. As DNA, the CDR3 is TGTGCCAGCTCGCCCGGAGCGGGAGGTCCCTACGAGCAGTACTTC. It encodes CASSPGAGGPYEQYF.

The chain has TRBV5-1 and TRBJ2-1, with D possibly being TRBD1 (6 bases). Trimming cost V 3 bases and J 0 bases, with 10 bases left between them. The CDR3 is 15 amino acids. The germline V gene has CDR1 SGHRS and CDR2 YFSETQ. The CDR3 reads CASSYGQSSYNEQFF. DNA of the CDR3: TGCGCCAGCAGCTACGGACAGAGCTCCTACAATGAGCAGTTCTTC.

The chain uses TRBV19 and TRBJ2-1; D is perhaps TRBD1 (5 bases). The CDR3 is 14 amino acids. V shed 5 bases and J shed 6 bases, with 14 bases lying between them. Germline V lookup: CDR1 LNHDA, CDR2 SQIVND (reference sequence). CDR3 protein: CASSPSGQGNEQFF. Written as DNA, the CDR3 is TGTGCCAGTAGTCCTTCAGGCCAGGGCAATGAGCAGTTCTTC.

V gene TRBV6-4 combines with J gene TRBJ1-6; tentative D call: TRBD1 (5 bases). Germline V lookup: CDR1 MRHNA, CDR2 SNTAGT. Trimming left V 2 bases short and J 10 bases short, with 9 bases between. The CDR3 spans 13 residues. The CDR3 region is CASSDRGGSPLHF. CDR3 in DNA: TGTGCCAGCAGTGACAGGGGAGGATCACCCCTCCACTTT.

CDR3 in DNA: TGTGCCAGCCGGGGACCCCAGGGGGCGGGCACCGGGGAGCTGTTTTTT. It encodes CASRGPQGAGTGELFF. The V call is TRBV2, the J call TRBJ2-2, with 8 nucleotides matching TRBD1. J gave up 4 bases and V 8 bases, and 12 bases lay outside the gene matches. The CDR3 sequence is 16 residues long. CDR1 and CDR2 (germline): SNHLY, FYNNEI.

The gene calls are TRBV3-1 (or the pseudogene TRBV3-2) and TRBJ2-1; TRBD2 agrees at 15 bases. The CDR3 consists of 16 residues. J gave up 9 bases and V 0 bases, and 3 bases lay outside the gene matches. In germline, CDR1 is LGHDT, CDR2 YNNKEL (reference sequence). The CDR3 nucleotides read TGTGCCAGCAGCCAAGAGGGACTAGCGGGAGGACGTGAGCAGTTCTTC. This encodes CASSQEGLAGGREQFF.

This clone was seen once. CDR3 sequence reads: CASSQDRGLVEAFF. The CDR3 DNA reads as TGTGCCAGCAGTCAGGACAGGGGCTTGGTAGAAGCTTTCTTT. The V and J genes are TRBV28 and TRBJ1-1, with 9 bases that match TRBD1. Germline CDR1 MDHEN, CDR2 SYDVKM. V dropped 5 bases and J dropped 8; count of bases not matched to a gene: 9. The length of the CDR3 is 14 residues.

In its sample, this clone was seen a few times. The chain combines TRBV5-1 with TRBJ2-5; 7 bases align to TRBD1. Germline-derived CDR1 and CDR2 are SGHRS and YFSETQ. The CDR3 consists of 16 residues. J was trimmed by 5 bases and V by 3 bases; bases with no gene match: 13. CDR3: CASSYGMAGGGETQYF. DNA for the CDR3: TGCGCCAGCAGCTACGGGATGGCAGGGGGTGGTGAGACCCAGTACTTC.

The gene calls are TRBV3-1 (or the pseudogene TRBV3-2) and TRBJ2-1; 11 bases are shared with TRBD2. V gave up 4 bases and J gave up 2 bases; unmatched junction bases: 10. Germline CDR1 and CDR2: LGHDT and YNNKEL (reference sequence). The length of the CDR3 is 18 residues. The chain's CDR3 is CASSPGTSGYRTYNEQFF. Written as DNA, the CDR3 is TGTGCCAGCAGCCCCGGGACTAGCGGCTATCGTACCTACAATGAGCAGTTCTTC.

There are a few counts of this clone. This sequence joins TRBV6-5 and TRBJ2-5, with D possibly TRBD2 on 5 matching bases. Per the germline V gene, CDR1 is MNHEY and CDR2 is SVGAGI. Deletions cut 6 bases from V and 4 bases from J, with 15 bases between. The CDR3 totals 14 residues. CDR3 nucleotide sequence: TGTGCCAGCAGGAGCGGAACCAAAGGAGAGACCCAGTACTTC. It yields the protein CASRSGTKGETQYF.